The 10 T cell receptor beta chains below all came from one sample that was sequenced in a study of a mutant IDH1 vaccine in newly diagnosed glioma. Their recognized antigens are unknown. TCRdb keeps only in-frame clones here, not all; method: immunoSEQ multiplex PCR. The sample shows roughly 60,000 clones, 70% to 90% of them seen only once. Time point indicated: week 23, last vaccination. With topical imiquimod, each dose of the vaccine consisted of 300 ug of mutant IDH1 20-mer peptide. The specimen comprised PBMCs, sampled from a glioma patient whose treatment included an IDH1 peptide vaccine. The receptors here all came from a man aged 25 to 40 with glioma.

V gene TRBV10-2 combines with J gene TRBJ1-1, with D possibly TRBD1 on 5 matching bases. CDR3 size: 15 residues. The germline CDR1 and CDR2 sequences are WSHSY and SAAADI. V was trimmed by 0 bases and J by 1 base, leaving 9 bases between them. In DNA form, the CDR3 reads TGCGCCAGCAGTGAGTCCGTGGGACCGAACACTGAAGCTTTCTTT. It translates to CASSESVGPNTEAFF.

In its sample, this clone was seen once. The chain is built from TRBV5-4 and TRBJ2-3; D is uncertain. The CDR3 runs to 11 residues. Looked up from germline, CDR1 is SGHNT and CDR2 is YYREEE (reference sequence). Trimming removed 4 bases at V and 6 bases at J, with 6 bases between. CDR3 in DNA: TGTGCCAGCAGCCTGTCGGATACGCAGTATTTT. Its protein product is CASSLSDTQYF. The full variable domain, rest sourced from reference TRBV5-4 and TRBJ2-3, is ETGVTQSPTHLIKTRGQQVTLRCSSQSGHNTVSWYQQALGQGPQFIFQYYREEENGRGNFPPRFSGLQFPNYSSELNVNALELDDSALYLCASSLSDTQYFGPGTRLTVL.

There are a few counts of this clone. This rearrangement joins TRBV2 to TRBJ1-1; D call uncertain. V lost 2 bases, J lost 7 bases, and 17 bases lay in between. This CDR3 has 15 residues. CDR1 is SNHLY, CDR2 FYNNEI, per germline. The CDR3 here is CASSERVWGGVEAFF. For the CDR3, the DNA is TGTGCCAGCAGTGAAAGAGTCTGGGGTGGAGTTGAAGCTTTCTTT.

This clone was counted once. The chain couples TRBV5-1 to TRBJ1-1; D unresolved. This CDR3 spans 13 amino acids. Germline CDR1 SGHRS, CDR2 YFSETQ. Trimming removed 6 bases from V and 3 bases from J, with 12 bases in between. CDR3 in DNA: TGCGCCAGCACATTGTACAAGGACACTGAAGCTTTCTTT. Its protein is CASTLYKDTEAFF.

The CDR3 DNA is TGTGCCAGCAGTTTCCATCGACAGGGCGCGTCCCCCTCTCACCTGTTTTTT. Translating gives CASSFHRQGASPSHLFF. The rearrangement joins TRBV27 to TRBJ1-4; 7 nucleotides agree with TRBD1. The CDR3 is made up of 17 amino acids. Trimming removed 3 bases from V and 14 bases from J; junction bases left unmatched: 21. Germline CDR1 and CDR2: MNHEY and SMNVEV (reference sequence).

J is TRBJ1-5 and V is TRBV4-1; D perhaps matches TRBD1 (5 bases). CDR1 is MGHRA, CDR2 YSYEKL, per germline. The CDR3 is 16 residues long. The V end lost 0 bases, the J end lost 3 bases, and 12 bases lay between the germline ends. This CDR3 reads CASSQDLDRSNQPQHF. The CDR3 region has the DNA TGCGCCAGCAGCCAAGATCTAGACAGATCCAATCAGCCCCAGCATTTT.

J is TRBJ1-2 and V is TRBV28; D is unresolved. The CDR3 contains 15 residues. Germline CDR1 is MDHEN and CDR2 is SYDVKM. Trimming removed 5 bases at V and 2 bases at J, with 15 bases between. CDR3 DNA: TGTGCCAGCAGTAGGATCACTCCGAGCAACTATGGCTACACCTTC. This sequence encodes CASSRITPSNYGYTF.

This rearrangement joins TRBV2 to TRBJ1-3; D ambiguous. The CDR3 totals 13 residues. V was cut by 11 bases and J by 4 bases, with 15 bases left in between. Germline values: CDR1 SNHLY, CDR2 FYNNEI. The CDR3 DNA reads as TGTGCCTCCAAACGGGTCCAAGGAAACACCATATATTTT. Its translation is CASKRVQGNTIYF.

Comments on this clone: Other DNA sequences in this specimen translate into the identical CDR3. J is TRBJ1-1 and V is TRBV6-6, with D possibly TRBD1 on 5 matching bases. V was trimmed by 4 bases and J by 6 bases, leaving 12 bases between them. The CDR3 covers 13 residues. The germline V gene encodes CDR1 MNHNY and CDR2 SVGAGI (reference sequence). In DNA form, the CDR3 reads TGTGCCAGCAGTTCCTCTTCAGGGTCTGAAGCTTTCTTT. The encoded protein is CASSSSSGSEAFF.

This chain uses TRBV6-1 with TRBJ2-1, with 8 bases that match TRBD2. The CDR3 is 15 residues long. Trimming took 6 bases from V and 8 from J; bases not matched to a gene: 12. The germline V gene has CDR1 MNHNS and CDR2 SASEGT. CDR3 coding DNA: TGTGCCAGCAGCGCGACATTAGCGGGGCTCGATGAGCAGTTCTTC. Translated: CASSATLAGLDEQFF.